Here is one T cell receptor beta chain with its context. Its matching antigen is unknown. The sequenced target, TCR beta, came from blood CD8+ and CD4+ T cells. Negative isolation yielded CD8+ and CD4+ T cells; FACS enriched TEMRA cells. This specimen comes from a study of CD8 T cells in Susac syndrome. Study-wide points: The authors found no clonal expansion in Susac syndrome CD4+ T cell repertoires.

CDR3 length: 15 residues. Per germline, CDR1 SGHVS and CDR2 FQNEAQ. V lost 2 bases and J 5 bases, leaving 15 bases between the germline ends. Random hexamers were used to reverse transcribe the RNA input (roughly 0.5 to 1 ug). Coverage of TCR beta CDR3 amplification by immunoSEQ multiplex PCR extended to 54 Vbeta and 13 Jbeta. TCRdb used MiXCR to reprocess the immunoSEQ multiplex PCR reads, holding one entry per CDR3 protein. The data show roughly 160,000 distinct CDR3 sequences, with 95% to 96% seen just once and around 0.12% held by the top ten. The receptor was derived from a human donor with Susac syndrome. The sample taken for sequencing was CD4+ T cells from PBMCs. The V call is TRBV7-8, the J call TRBJ2-5; no firm D call. CDR3 nucleotide sequence: TGTGCCAGCAGCTTAAATATGGACCCCCAGGAGACCCAGTACTTC. It yields the protein CASSLNMDPQETQYF.